Listed here is a single T cell receptor (beta chain). Its matching antigen is unknown. This specimen belongs to a study of T cells in narcolepsy. Background on the study: Patients with NT1 or NT2 and healthy control donors were enrolled.

Overall study findings and caveats: Healthy controls reportedly lacked the autoreactive clonotypes serially found in patients' blood. In some patient and control memory CD4+ samples, autoreactive clones were absent.

The CDR3 is made up of 15 amino acids. V lost 3 bases and J lost 5; bases outside the gene matches: 9. Germline V lookup: CDR1 SGHTA, CDR2 FQGNSA. This table comes from immunoSEQ multiplex PCR, and its TCRdb copy is limited to in-frame clones, with some not included. The sample lists tens of thousands of clones, roughly 90% seen once, with over 0.8% in the top ten. Sequenced material: CD45RA- memory CD4+ T cells from PBMCs. The sequence came from a human donor with narcolepsy. The chain is built from TRBV7-2 and TRBJ2-5; 7 bases are a match to TRBD2. The CDR3: CASSFFPSGGETQYF. In DNA, the CDR3 is TGTGCCAGCAGCTTCTTCCCTAGCGGTGGGGAGACCCAGTACTTC.